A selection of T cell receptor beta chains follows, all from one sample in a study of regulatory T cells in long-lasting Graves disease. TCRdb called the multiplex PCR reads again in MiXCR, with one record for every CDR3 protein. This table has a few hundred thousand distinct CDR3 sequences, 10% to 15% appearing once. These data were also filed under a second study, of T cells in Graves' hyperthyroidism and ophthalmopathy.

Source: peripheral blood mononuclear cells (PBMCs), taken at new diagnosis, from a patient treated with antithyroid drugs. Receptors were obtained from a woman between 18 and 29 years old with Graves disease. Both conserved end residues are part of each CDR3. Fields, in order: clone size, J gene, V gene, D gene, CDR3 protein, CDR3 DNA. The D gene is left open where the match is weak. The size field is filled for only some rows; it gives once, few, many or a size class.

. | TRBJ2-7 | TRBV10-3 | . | CAISDFQGSGHSYEQYF | TGTGCCATCAGTGATTTCCAGGGTAGCGGACACTCCTACGAGCAGTACTTC
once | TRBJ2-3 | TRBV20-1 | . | CSALRTDQPDTQYF | TGCAGTGCTCTGCGGACGGATCAACCGGATACGCAGTATTTT
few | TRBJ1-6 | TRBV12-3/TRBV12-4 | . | CASSFSPRDSPLHF | TGTGCCAGCAGTTTTTCCCCTCGGGATTCACCCCTCCACTTT
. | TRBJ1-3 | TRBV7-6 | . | CASSSVRKGNTIYF | TGTGCCAGCAGCTCCGTCAGGAAGGGAAACACCATATATTTT
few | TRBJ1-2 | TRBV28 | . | CASRVSHNYGYTF | TGTGCCAGCAGGGTCTCTCACAACTATGGCTACACCTTC
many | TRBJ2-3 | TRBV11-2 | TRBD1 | CASSLVQGASSTDTQYF | TGTGCCAGCAGCTTAGTACAGGGGGCATCTAGCACAGATACGCAGTATTTT
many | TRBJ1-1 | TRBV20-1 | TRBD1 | CSARPFRSRGGARNTEAFF | TGCAGTGCCCGACCGTTCCGTTCTAGAGGGGGCGCGAGGAACACTGAAGCTTTCTTT
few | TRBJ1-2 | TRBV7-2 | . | CASTLLTNYGYTF | TGTGCCAGCACCCTTCTGACTAACTATGGCTACACCTTC
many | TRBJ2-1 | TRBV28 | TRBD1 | CASSLGQVGNEQFF | TGTGCCAGCAGTTTGGGACAGGTGGGCAATGAGCAGTTCTTC
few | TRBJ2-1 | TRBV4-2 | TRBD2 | CASSEGYAGVILYNEQFF | TGTGCCAGCAGCGAGGGGTATGCGGGGGTGATCCTCTACAATGAGCAGTTCTTC
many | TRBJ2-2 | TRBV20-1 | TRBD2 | CSARIPLAGGLGSGELFF | TGCAGTGCTAGAATCCCTCTAGCGGGGGGGCTCGGGTCCGGGGAGCTGTTTTTT
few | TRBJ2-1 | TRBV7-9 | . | CASSTDKGRQKNEQFF | TGTGCCAGCAGCACCGATAAGGGCCGACAGAAAAATGAGCAGTTCTTC
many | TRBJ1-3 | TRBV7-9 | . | CASSLQDTLNTIYF | TGTGCCAGCAGCTTACAGGACACCCTAAACACCATATATTTT
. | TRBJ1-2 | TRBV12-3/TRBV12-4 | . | CASSLPGVSYTF | TGTGCCAGCAGTTTACCAGGGGTCAGCTACACCTTC
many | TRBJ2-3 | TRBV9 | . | CASSVGARFPDTQYF | TGTGCCAGCAGCGTAGGAGCTAGGTTTCCAGATACGCAGTATTTT
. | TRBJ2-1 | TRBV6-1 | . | CASKNSGGNEQSF | TGTGCCAGCAAGAATTCCGGGGGCAATGAGCAGTCCTTC
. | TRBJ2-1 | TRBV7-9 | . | CASSRPGQPYEQFF | TGTGCCAGCAGCCGGCCAGGGCAGCCATATGAGCAGTTCTTC
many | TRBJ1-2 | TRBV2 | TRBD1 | CASRWDRDGYGYTF | TGTGCCAGCAGGTGGGACAGGGATGGCTATGGCTACACCTTC
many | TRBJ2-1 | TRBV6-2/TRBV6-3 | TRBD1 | CASSEVGGHEQFF | TGTGCCAGCAGTGAAGTAGGGGGCCATGAGCAGTTCTTC
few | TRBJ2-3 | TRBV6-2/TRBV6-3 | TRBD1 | CASRTQGMADTQYF | TGTGCCAGCAGGACACAGGGGATGGCAGATACGCAGTATTTT
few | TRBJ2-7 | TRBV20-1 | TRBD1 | CSAYDRGRLETHEQYF | TGCAGTGCGTATGACAGGGGGCGTCTTGAGACGCACGAGCAGTACTTC
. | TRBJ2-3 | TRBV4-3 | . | CASSQDYAGLSTDTQYF | TGCGCCAGCAGCCAAGACTATGCGGGACTCAGCACAGATACGCAGTATTTT
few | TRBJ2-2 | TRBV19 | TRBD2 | CASSQRGAGLTGELFF | TGTGCCAGTAGTCAAAGGGGAGCGGGACTGACCGGGGAGCTGTTTTTT
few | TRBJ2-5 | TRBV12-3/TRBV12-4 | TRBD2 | CASSLGSRLAGETQYF | TGTGCCAGCAGTTTAGGATCGAGGCTAGCGGGAGAGACCCAGTACTTC
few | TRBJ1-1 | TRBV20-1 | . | CSARKDTEAFF | TGCAGTGCTAGGAAGGACACTGAAGCTTTCTTT
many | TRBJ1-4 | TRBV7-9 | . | CASSFVRWDADNEKLFF | TGTGCCAGCAGCTTCGTGAGATGGGACGCCGATAATGAAAAACTGTTTTTT
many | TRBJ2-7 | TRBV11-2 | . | CASSLPAHRNSYEQYF | TGTGCCAGCAGCTTACCCGCCCACCGCAACTCCTACGAGCAGTACTTC
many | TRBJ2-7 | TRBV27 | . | CASRGGANSYEQYF | TGTGCCAGCAGAGGAGGGGCCAACTCCTACGAGCAGTACTTC
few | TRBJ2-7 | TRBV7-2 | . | CASSFPPYEQYF | TGTGCCAGCAGCTTTCCTCCTTACGAGCAGTACTTC
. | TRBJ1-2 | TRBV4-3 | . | CASSQHPVGRIPNYGYTF | TGCGCCAGCAGCCAGCATCCAGTAGGACGGATACCTAACTATGGCTACACCTTC
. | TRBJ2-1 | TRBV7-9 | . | CASRTFRGRPYNEQFF | TGTGCCAGCAGGACGTTCAGGGGACGGCCCTACAATGAGCAGTTCTTC
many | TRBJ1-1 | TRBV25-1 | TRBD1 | CASSITGAPEAFF | TGTGCCAGCAGTATTACAGGGGCCCCTGAAGCTTTCTTT
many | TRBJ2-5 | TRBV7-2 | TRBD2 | CASSFARGGPETQYF | TGTGCCAGCAGCTTCGCCCGGGGGGGACCAGAGACCCAGTACTTC
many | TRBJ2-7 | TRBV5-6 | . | CASSLLDPQEQYF | TGTGCCAGCAGCTTGCTTGACCCTCAGGAGCAGTACTTC
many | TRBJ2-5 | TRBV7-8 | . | CASSLDNTQYF | TGTGCCAGCAGCTTAGATAACACCCAGTACTTC